The 30 T cell receptor beta chains below all came from one sample that was sequenced in a study of blood T cell repertoires in COVID-19. The table came from immunoSEQ multiplex PCR; TCRdb's copy has only in-frame clones and leaves some out. The sample lists around 55,000 clones; about nine tenths were seen once. The sequenced sample consisted of peripheral blood. All receptors come from a man in his 60s with acute or convalescent COVID-19.

The chain combines TRBV6-2 or TRBV6-3 with TRBJ2-7; 7 nucleotides agree with TRBD2. The V and J ends lost 6 bases and 2 bases, in that order; junction bases with no gene match: 13. The germline CDR1 and CDR2 sequences are MNHEY and SVGEGT. The CDR3 contains 16 residues. This CDR3 reads CASSPPKGRGTYEQYF. The DNA for the CDR3 is TGTGCCAGCAGCCCCCCTAAAGGGCGGGGGACCTACGAGCAGTACTTC.

The V and J genes are TRBV21-1 and TRBJ2-3; TRBD1 was called by the table and not checked on the DNA. TRBV21-1 is assigned pseudogene status. The CDR3 runs 15 residues. The CDR3 loop is CARGWIGVEQDTQYF. Written as DNA, the CDR3 is TGTGCCAGGGGCTGGATAGGGGTAGAACAAGATACGCAGTATTTT.

The chain links TRBV7-2 to TRBJ1-6; no reliable D call. CDR1 and CDR2 from the germline V gene are SGHTA and FQGNSA. The V gene lost 1 base and the J gene lost 7 bases, with 8 bases spanning the gap. The CDR3 consists of 14 residues. The CDR3: CASSLGPANSPLHF. CDR3 nucleotides: TGTGCCAGCAGCTTAGGGCCAGCGAATTCACCCCTCCACTTT.

This chain connects TRBV4-1 to TRBJ2-1; 9 bases fit TRBD2. V lost 1 base to trimming and J lost 1 base; unmatched junction nucleotides: 5. Germline V CDR1 and CDR2: MGHRA, YSYEKL. The CDR3 totals 17 residues. The chain's CDR3 is CASSQVVAGVSYNEQFF. CDR3 DNA sequence: TGCGCCAGCAGCCAAGTGGTAGCGGGAGTTTCCTACAATGAGCAGTTCTTC.

V gene TRBV29-1 combines with J gene TRBJ2-1, with TRBD2 as a possible D gene (6 bases). Germline V CDR1 and CDR2: SQVTM, ANQGSEA. Trimming stripped 6 bases from V and 8 bases from J, with 14 bases between. The CDR3 has 12 amino acids. The CDR3: CSVAGLGDEQFF. The DNA for the CDR3 is TGCAGCGTCGCGGGGCTGGGGGATGAGCAGTTCTTC.

V is TRBV7-2 and J is TRBJ1-1; TRBD1 might be the D (6 bases). This CDR3 comprises 16 residues. CDR1 and CDR2 (germline): SGHTA, FQGNSA. Deletions cut 4 bases from V and 4 bases from J, with 19 bases between. The CDR3 DNA reads TGTGCCAGCAGCTCGGACCGGGACACAGGGAGCACTGAAGCTTTCTTT. It translates to CASSSDRDTGSTEAFF. The full variable domain, in which reference TRBV7-2 and TRBJ1-1 provide the parts outside the CDR3, is GAGVSQSPSNKVTEKGKDVELRCDPISGHTALYWYRQSLGQGLEFLIYFQGNSAPDKSGLPSDRFSAERTGGSVSTLTIQRTQQEDSAVYLCASSSDRDTGSTEAFFGQGTRLTVV.

This chain joins TRBV7-3 and TRBJ2-1; D not resolved. In germline, CDR1 is SGHTA, CDR2 FQGTGA. The length of the CDR3 is 13 residues. V was clipped by 2 bases and J by 8 bases, with 10 bases between them. CDR3 in amino acids: CASSLSRGDEQFF. The CDR3 DNA is TGTGCCAGCAGCTTATCACGAGGCGATGAGCAGTTCTTC.

This rearrangement joins TRBV4-2 to TRBJ1-1, with TRBD1 identical over 8 bases. The germline V gene encodes CDR1 LGHNA and CDR2 YNFKEQ. After removal of 2 bases from V and 0 bases from J, the junction contained 14 bases not matched to a gene. This CDR3 contains 19 residues. For the CDR3, the DNA is TGTGCCAGCAGCCAAAGAGAAGGACAGGGACTACCTATGAACACTGAAGCTTTCTTT. It codes for CASSQREGQGLPMNTEAFF.

CDR3: CASSDNGGRAGSTDTQYF. Here the CDR3 DNA reads TGTGCCAGCAGCGACAACGGCGGGAGGGCCGGCAGCACAGATACGCAGTATTTT. The V call is TRBV6-2 or TRBV6-3, the J call TRBJ2-3; 9 bases agree with TRBD2. The CDR3 length is 18 residues. The germline V gene encodes CDR1 MNHEY and CDR2 SVGEGT. The trim removed 6 bases at V and 0 bases at J, leaving 13 bases unmatched.

The rearrangement uses TRBV6-4 and TRBJ1-2; D gene unclear. With 3 bases removed from V and 8 bases from J, the gap between germline ends came to 25 bases. Germline assignment: CDR1 MRHNA and CDR2 SNTAGT. This CDR3 region has 17 residues. CDR3 amino acids: CASSEGGSGLGRQGYTF. The CDR3 DNA reads as TGTGCCAGCAGTGAGGGTGGGAGCGGCCTCGGGCGTCAAGGCTACACCTTC.

Here the CDR3 DNA reads TGTGCCAGCAGTCCTTTAGCGGGAGGGACAGATACGCAGTATTTT. Translation: CASSPLAGGTDTQYF. The chain is built from TRBV27 and TRBJ2-3, with 11 bases identical to TRBD2. Trimming cost V 5 bases and J 3 bases; bases outside gene matches: 4. The CDR3 length is 15 residues. Per germline, CDR1 MNHEY and CDR2 SMNVEV (reference sequence).

The chain is built from TRBV6-1 and TRBJ1-3; unclear D gene. V lost 1 base and J 8 bases, leaving 12 bases between the germline ends. The length of the CDR3 is 14 residues. Germline V gives CDR1 MNHNS, CDR2 SASEGT. The CDR3 sequence is CASSEGTGVDTIYF. CDR3 nucleotide sequence: TGTGCCAGCAGTGAAGGGACTGGAGTGGACACCATATATTTT.

V usage is TRBV7-9 and J usage is TRBJ1-4; 7 positions match TRBD1. The CDR3 covers 16 residues. The germline V gene encodes CDR1 SEHNR and CDR2 FQNEAQ (reference sequence). V lost 5 bases, J lost 6 bases, and 12 bases stayed unmatched. The CDR3: CASSHDPTGRHEKLFF. The CDR3, as DNA: TGTGCCAGCAGCCACGACCCGACAGGGAGACATGAAAAACTGTTTTTT.

The genes are TRBV18 and TRBJ1-2; TRBD1 matches at 7 bases. V dropped 0 bases and J dropped 4; count of bases not matched to a gene: 2. This CDR3 is 14 amino acids long. CDR1 and CDR2 from the germline V gene are KGHSH and LQKENI. As DNA, the CDR3 is TGTGCCAGCTCACCACCGGGACAGTCCTATGGCTACACCTTC. Protein sequence: CASSPPGQSYGYTF.

This chain joins TRBV27 and TRBJ2-1; 9 bases line up with TRBD2. This CDR3 is 17 amino acids long. With 2 bases clipped from V and 4 bases from J, the junction kept 9 bases outside the gene matches. Germline V gene lookup returns CDR1 MNHEY and CDR2 SMNVEV (reference sequence). CDR3 loop: CASSLALLAGLYNEQFF. The CDR3 DNA reads TGTGCCAGCAGTTTAGCCCTCCTAGCGGGACTATACAATGAGCAGTTCTTC.

Concerning this clone itself: The identical CDR3 is also encoded by other nucleotide sequences in the sample. The chain couples TRBV2 to TRBJ2-1; TRBD1 matches 7 bases. Per germline, CDR1 SNHLY and CDR2 FYNNEI. The CDR3 sequence is 13 residues long. With V trimmed by 5 bases and J by 4 bases, 2 bases remained unmatched. Written as DNA, the CDR3 is TGTGCCAGCAGTAGGGACAGTTACAATGAGCAGTTCTTC. As protein: CASSRDSYNEQFF.

The rearrangement joins TRBV11-2 to TRBJ2-2, with D possibly TRBD1 on 6 matching bases. V was shortened by 3 bases and J by 9 bases, with 14 bases between the two germline ends. This CDR3 spans 14 amino acids. CDR1 and CDR2 from the germline V gene are SGHAT and FQNNGV. The DNA of the CDR3 is TGTGCCAGCAGCTTGGGGCCGCAGGGGTGGGAGCTGTTTTTT. This translates into CASSLGPQGWELFF.

J is TRBJ1-1 and V is TRBV7-3; D remains ambiguous. Germline V gene lookup returns CDR1 SGHTA and CDR2 FQGTGA. This CDR3 is 14 amino acids long. The V and J ends lost 5 bases and 1 base respectively, with 11 bases between them. The CDR3 DNA is TGTGCCAGCAGCCTTAAAACCGGGAACACTGAAGCTTTCTTT. Translating gives CASSLKTGNTEAFF.

This clone was detected only a few times. This chain joins TRBV6-1 and TRBJ1-4; no firm D call. V shed 3 bases and J shed 7 bases, with 18 bases lying between them. The CDR3 is made up of 16 amino acids. Looked up from germline, CDR1 is MNHNS and CDR2 is SASEGT. CDR3 DNA: TGTGCCAGCAGTGAGATCACGATGCGGGCGGGTGAAAAACTGTTTTTT. Translated: CASSEITMRAGEKLFF.

The gene calls are TRBV5-1 and TRBJ1-2; D may be TRBD1 (5 bases). CDR3 size: 15 residues. V was cut by 1 base and J by 0 bases, with 10 bases left in between. Per germline, CDR1 SGHRS and CDR2 YFSETQ. The CDR3 sequence is CASSLTGVANYGYTF. DNA for the CDR3: TGCGCCAGCAGCTTGACAGGAGTAGCTAACTATGGCTACACCTTC.

The V and J genes are TRBV6-5 and TRBJ2-7; unclear D gene. The CDR3 runs 13 residues. The V gene's germline CDR1 is MNHEY and CDR2 SVGAGI. Between the trimmed V and J ends, which lost 2 bases and 2 bases, there was a span of 7 bases. The CDR3 loop is CASSYAQAYEQYF. CDR3 coding DNA: TGTGCCAGCAGTTACGCCCAGGCCTACGAGCAGTACTTC.

V and J are TRBV30 and TRBJ2-7; the D gene is possibly TRBD2 (5 bases). Trimming pared 1 base from V and 0 bases from J, leaving 13 bases between. The CDR3 length is 15 residues. Germline-derived CDR1 and CDR2 are GTSNPN and SVGIG (reference sequence). CDR3: CAWSGEGGGSYEQYF. For the CDR3, the DNA is TGTGCCTGGAGTGGCGAGGGTGGCGGCTCCTACGAGCAGTACTTC.

The chain is built from TRBV2 and TRBJ1-5; 10 bases fit TRBD1. V shed 6 bases and J 1 base; nucleotides not matched to a gene: 3. This CDR3 contains 15 residues. The germline V gene encodes CDR1 SNHLY and CDR2 FYNNEI. The CDR3 nucleotides are TGTGCCAGCAGCTCGGGACAGGGGAGCAATCAGCCCCAGCATTTT. Translating gives CASSSGQGSNQPQHF.

V and J are TRBV28 and TRBJ2-7, with 10 bases lining up with TRBD1. The V gene's germline CDR1 is MDHEN and CDR2 SYDVKM. The ends lost 5 bases at V and 2 bases at J; junction bases unmatched: 3. The CDR3 covers 14 residues. The CDR3, as DNA: TGTGCCAGCAGTCGGGACAGGGGACCCTACGAGCAGTACTTC. It yields the protein CASSRDRGPYEQYF.

The CDR3 DNA is TGTGCCAGCAGTTCCAACAGGGGAAAAGGGTACAATGAGCAGTTCTTC. Protein product: CASSSNRGKGYNEQFF. J is TRBJ2-1 and V is TRBV6-5; 7 bases are a match to TRBD1. CDR1 is MNHEY, CDR2 SVGAGI, per germline. This CDR3 contains 16 residues. V was clipped by 4 bases and J by 4 bases; unmatched bases: 10.

The rearrangement uses TRBV6-2 or TRBV6-3 and TRBJ2-3; D gene uncertain. The CDR3 is 13 amino acids. Germline CDR1 MNHEY, CDR2 SVGEGT. The V end lost 5 bases, the J end lost 4 bases, and 10 bases lay between the germline ends. Here the CDR3 DNA reads TGTGCCAGCAGTCGGTTTCGGGCAGATACGCAGTATTTT. Its protein is CASSRFRADTQYF.

The chain employs TRBV25-1 and TRBJ1-2; 7 nucleotides agree with TRBD1. The V segment lost 1 base and the J segment 5 bases; nucleotides outside the gene matches: 10. This CDR3 is built from 16 residues. Per germline, CDR1 MGHDK and CDR2 SYGVNS. The CDR3 nucleotides read TGTGCCAGCAGTGAATTCGGACGGGACAGCTTTTATGGCTACACCTTC. Protein sequence: CASSEFGRDSFYGYTF.

The chain employs TRBV7-2 and TRBJ2-6; a weak D match, TRBD1 (6 bases). The CDR3 length is 16 residues. Germline CDR1 is SGHTA and CDR2 is FQGNSA. Between the trimmed V and J ends, which lost 4 bases and 4 bases, there was a span of 14 bases. CDR3 protein: CASSSSRGYGANVLTF. The DNA of the CDR3 is TGTGCCAGCAGCTCTTCCAGGGGTTACGGGGCCAACGTCCTGACTTTC.

This chain uses TRBV30 with TRBJ2-2; 12 nucleotides agree with TRBD1. V lost 5 bases and J lost 1; bases outside the gene matches: 8. This CDR3 has 17 amino acids. Germline V lookup: CDR1 GTSNPN, CDR2 SVGIG (reference sequence). This chain's CDR3 is CAWAGQGALMNTGELFF. The CDR3 DNA reads as TGTGCCTGGGCGGGACAGGGGGCCCTTATGAACACCGGGGAGCTGTTTTTT.

This chain links TRBV7-8 with TRBJ1-1, with 7 bases that match TRBD1. Trimming took 4 bases from V and 6 from J; bases not matched to a gene: 5. Germline V gene sequence: CDR1 SGHVS, CDR2 FQNEAQ. This CDR3 comprises 13 residues. CDR3 protein: CASSSDRDAEAFF. For the CDR3, the DNA is TGTGCCAGCAGCTCCGACAGGGACGCTGAAGCTTTCTTT.